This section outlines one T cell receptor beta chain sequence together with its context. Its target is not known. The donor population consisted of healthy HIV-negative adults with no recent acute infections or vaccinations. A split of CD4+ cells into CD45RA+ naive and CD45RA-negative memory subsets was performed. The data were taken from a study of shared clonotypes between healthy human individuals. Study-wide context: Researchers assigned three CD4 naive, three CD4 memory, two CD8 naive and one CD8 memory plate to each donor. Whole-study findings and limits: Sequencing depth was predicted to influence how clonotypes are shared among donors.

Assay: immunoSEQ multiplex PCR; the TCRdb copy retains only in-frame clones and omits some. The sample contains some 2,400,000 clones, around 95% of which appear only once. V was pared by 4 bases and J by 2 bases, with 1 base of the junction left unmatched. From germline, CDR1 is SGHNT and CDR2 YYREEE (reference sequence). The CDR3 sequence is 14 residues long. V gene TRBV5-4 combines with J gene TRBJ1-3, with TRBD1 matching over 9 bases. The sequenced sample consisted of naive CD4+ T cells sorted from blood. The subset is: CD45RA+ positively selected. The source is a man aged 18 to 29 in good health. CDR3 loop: CASSRTGAGNTIYF. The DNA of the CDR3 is TGTGCCAGCAGCCGGACAGGGGCTGGAAACACCATATATTTT. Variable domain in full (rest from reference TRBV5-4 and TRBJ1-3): ETGVTQSPTHLIKTRGQQVTLRCSSQSGHNTVSWYQQALGQGPQFIFQYYREEENGRGNFPPRFSGLQFPNYSSELNVNALELDDSALYLCASSRTGAGNTIYFGEGSWLTVV.